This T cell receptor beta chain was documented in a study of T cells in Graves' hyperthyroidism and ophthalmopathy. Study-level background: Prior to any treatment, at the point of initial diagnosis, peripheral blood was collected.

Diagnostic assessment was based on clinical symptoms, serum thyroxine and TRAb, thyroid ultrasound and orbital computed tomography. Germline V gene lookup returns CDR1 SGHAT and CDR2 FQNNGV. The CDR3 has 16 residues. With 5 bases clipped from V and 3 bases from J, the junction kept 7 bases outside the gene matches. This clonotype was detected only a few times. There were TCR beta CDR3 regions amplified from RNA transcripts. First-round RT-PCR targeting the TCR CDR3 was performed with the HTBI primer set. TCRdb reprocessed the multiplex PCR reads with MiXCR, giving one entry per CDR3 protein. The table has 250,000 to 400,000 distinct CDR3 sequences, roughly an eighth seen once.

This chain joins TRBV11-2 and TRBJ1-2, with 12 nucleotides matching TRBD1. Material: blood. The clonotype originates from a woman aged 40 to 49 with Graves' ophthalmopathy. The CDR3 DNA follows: TGTGCCAGCAGCCTAGGGGGGACAGGGGGCTACTATGGCTACACCTTC. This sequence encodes CASSLGGTGGYYGYTF. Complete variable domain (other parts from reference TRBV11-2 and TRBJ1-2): EAGVAQSPRYKIIEKRQSVAFWCNPISGHATLYWYQQILGQGPKLLIQFQNNGVVDDSQLPKDRFSAERLKGVDSTLKIQPAKLEDSAVYLCASSLGGTGGYYGYTFGSGTRLTVV.